Detailed here is one T cell receptor (beta chain). Its specificity is not known. Together with thyroid ultrasound, orbital computed tomography, serum thyroxine and TRAb, clinical symptoms were used for diagnoses. This entry belongs to a study of T cells in Graves' hyperthyroidism and ophthalmopathy. Study observations and caveats: With a median lead of 6.5 months before onset, the model predicted ophthalmopathy. In blood, most of the thyroid clonotypes expanded above 0.001 were also present.

Amplified TCR beta CDR3 regions derived from RNA transcripts. TCR CDR3 underwent first-round RT-PCR with the HTBI primer set. Using its own MiXCR run on the multiplex PCR reads, TCRdb lists one record per CDR3 protein. This table holds around 540,000 distinct CDR3 sequences, just over 45% found once. The sample taken for sequencing was peripheral blood or thyroid tissue (not recorded which). This TCR came from a woman younger than 30 with Graves' hyperthyroidism.

As DNA, the CDR3 is TGTGCCAGCAGTTACGTCAAGCGGGAGTCGGATGAGCAGTACTTC. Its translation: CASSYVKRESDEQYF. This chain uses TRBV2 with TRBJ2-7, with TRBD2 identical over 8 bases. From germline, CDR1 is SNHLY and CDR2 FYNNEI. V trimming: 5 bases; J trimming: 7 bases; junction bases outside the gene matches: 13. The CDR3 is 15 amino acids.